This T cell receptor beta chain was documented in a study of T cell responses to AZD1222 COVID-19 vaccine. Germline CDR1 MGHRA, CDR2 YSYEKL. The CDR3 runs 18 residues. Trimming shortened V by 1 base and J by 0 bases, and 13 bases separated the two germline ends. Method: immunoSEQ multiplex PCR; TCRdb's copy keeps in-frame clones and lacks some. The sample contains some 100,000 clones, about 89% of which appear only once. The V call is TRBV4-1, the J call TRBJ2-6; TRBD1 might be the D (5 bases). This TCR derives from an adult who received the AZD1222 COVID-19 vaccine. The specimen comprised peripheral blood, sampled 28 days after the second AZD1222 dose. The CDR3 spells CASSQVHAGYSGANVLTF. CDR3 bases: TGCGCCAGCAGCCAAGTACATGCAGGGTACTCTGGGGCCAACGTCCTGACTTTC.